This entry lists 4 T cell receptor beta chains sequenced from one sample in a study of control samples from healthy donors and cancer patients. Data came from immunoSEQ multiplex PCR; TCRdb stores just in-frame clones and leaves some out. Among about 170,000 clones listed, 90% to 95% were seen once. Sequenced input: blood. The receptors here all came from a woman aged 30 to 39 in good health.

This clone was found once. The rearrangement links TRBV29-1 to TRBJ2-7; TRBD2 matches at 8 bases. The CDR3 sequence is 13 residues long. Germline-derived CDR1 and CDR2 are SQVTM and ANQGSEA. V lost 2 bases to trimming and J lost 4 bases; unmatched junction nucleotides: 4. The CDR3 sequence is CSVEREGRYEQYF. CDR3 nucleotide sequence: TGCAGCGTTGAACGGGAGGGCAGGTACGAGCAGTACTTC.

The chain uses TRBV25-1 and TRBJ1-2, with 8 nucleotides matching TRBD1. The CDR3 sequence is 14 residues long. J was trimmed by 7 bases and V by 3 bases; bases with no gene match: 7. CDR1 MGHDK and CDR2 SYGVNS come from the germline V gene. CDR3 coding DNA: TGTGCCAGCAGTGACCCGAGGACAGGGCGTGGCTACACCTTC. This gives the protein CASSDPRTGRGYTF.

J is TRBJ2-7 and V is TRBV6-2 or TRBV6-3; 9 positions agree with TRBD2. With 2 bases clipped from V and 2 bases from J, the junction kept 1 base outside the gene matches. Germline CDR1 and CDR2: MNHEY and SVGEGT. This CDR3 is 14 amino acids long. DNA of the CDR3: TGTGCCAGCAGTTACCTAGCGGGAACCTACGAGCAGTACTTC. Translating it yields CASSYLAGTYEQYF.

V is TRBV18 and J is TRBJ1-5, with TRBD1 as a possible D gene (5 bases). Per the germline V gene, CDR1 is KGHSH and CDR2 is LQKENI. The CDR3 is 15 amino acids. V dropped 3 bases and J dropped 4 bases, with 13 bases sitting between them. The CDR3 is CASSPDGGKNQPQHF. As DNA, the CDR3 is TGTGCCAGCTCACCCGACGGGGGTAAAAATCAGCCCCAGCATTTT.